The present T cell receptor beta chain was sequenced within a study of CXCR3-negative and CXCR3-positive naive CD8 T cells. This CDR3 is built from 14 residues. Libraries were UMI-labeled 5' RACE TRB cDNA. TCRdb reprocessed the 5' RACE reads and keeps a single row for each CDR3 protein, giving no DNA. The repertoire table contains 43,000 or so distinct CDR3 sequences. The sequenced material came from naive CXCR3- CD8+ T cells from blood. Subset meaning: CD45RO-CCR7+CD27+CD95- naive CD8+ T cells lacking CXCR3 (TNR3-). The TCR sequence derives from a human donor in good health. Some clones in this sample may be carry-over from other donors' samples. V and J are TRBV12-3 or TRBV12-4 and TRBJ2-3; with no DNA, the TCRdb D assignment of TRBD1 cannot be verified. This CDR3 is CASSSSGGPDTQYF.